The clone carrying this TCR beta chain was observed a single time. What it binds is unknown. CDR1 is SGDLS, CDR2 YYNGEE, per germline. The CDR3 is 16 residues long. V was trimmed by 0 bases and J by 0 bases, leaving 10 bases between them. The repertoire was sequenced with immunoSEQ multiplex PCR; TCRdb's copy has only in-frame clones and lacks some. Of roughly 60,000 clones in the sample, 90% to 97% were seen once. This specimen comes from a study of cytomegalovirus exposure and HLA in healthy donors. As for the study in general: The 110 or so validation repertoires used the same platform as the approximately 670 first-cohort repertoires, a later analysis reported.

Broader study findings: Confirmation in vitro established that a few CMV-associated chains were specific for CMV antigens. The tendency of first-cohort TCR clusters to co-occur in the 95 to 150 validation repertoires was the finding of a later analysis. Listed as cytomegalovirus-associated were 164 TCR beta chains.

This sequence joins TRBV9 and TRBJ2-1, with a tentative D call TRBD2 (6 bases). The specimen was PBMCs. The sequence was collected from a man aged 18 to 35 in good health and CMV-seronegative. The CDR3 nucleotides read TGTGCCAGCAGCGTAGTAGCGGCCAGCTCCTACAATGAGCAGTTCTTC. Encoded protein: CASSVVAASSYNEQFF.